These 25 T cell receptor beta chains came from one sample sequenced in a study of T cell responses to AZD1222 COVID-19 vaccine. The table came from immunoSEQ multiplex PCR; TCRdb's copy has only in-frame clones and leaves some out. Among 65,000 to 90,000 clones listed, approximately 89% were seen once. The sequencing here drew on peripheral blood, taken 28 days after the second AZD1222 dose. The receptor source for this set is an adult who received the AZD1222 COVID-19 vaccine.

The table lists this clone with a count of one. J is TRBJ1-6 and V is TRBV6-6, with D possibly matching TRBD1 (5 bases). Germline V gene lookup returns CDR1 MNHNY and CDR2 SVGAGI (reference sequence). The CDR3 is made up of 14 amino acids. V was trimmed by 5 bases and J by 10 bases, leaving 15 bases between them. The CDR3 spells CASSNTGVLSPLHF. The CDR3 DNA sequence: TGTGCCAGCAGTAACACAGGAGTACTATCACCCCTCCACTTT.

CDR3 sequence (DNA): TGTGCCAGCTCACCAGAGGGTTACACTGAAGCTTTCTTT. Its protein is CASSPEGYTEAFF. This rearrangement joins TRBV18 to TRBJ1-1; no firm D call. This CDR3 has 13 amino acids. V shed 2 bases and J shed 3 bases, with 7 bases lying between them. CDR1 and CDR2 from the germline V gene are KGHSH and LQKENI.

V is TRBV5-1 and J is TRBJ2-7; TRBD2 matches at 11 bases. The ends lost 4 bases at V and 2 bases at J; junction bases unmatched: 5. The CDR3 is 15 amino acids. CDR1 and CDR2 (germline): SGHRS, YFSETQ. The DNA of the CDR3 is TGCGCCAGCAGCATGACTAGCGGGGCGCCCTACGAGCAGTACTTC. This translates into CASSMTSGAPYEQYF.

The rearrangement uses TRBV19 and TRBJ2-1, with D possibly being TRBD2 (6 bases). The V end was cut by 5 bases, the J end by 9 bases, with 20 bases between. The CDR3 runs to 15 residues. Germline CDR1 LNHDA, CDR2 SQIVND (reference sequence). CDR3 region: CASSVGTPGGGEQFF. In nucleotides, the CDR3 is TGTGCCAGTAGTGTCGGGACTCCTGGTGGAGGTGAGCAGTTCTTC.

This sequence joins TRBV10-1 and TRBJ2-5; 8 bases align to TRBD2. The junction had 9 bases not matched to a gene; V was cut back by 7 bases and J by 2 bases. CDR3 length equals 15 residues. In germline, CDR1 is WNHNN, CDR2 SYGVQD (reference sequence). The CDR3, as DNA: TGCGCCAGCAATAGGCTAGCGGGCCGACAAGAGACCCAGTACTTC. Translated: CASNRLAGRQETQYF.

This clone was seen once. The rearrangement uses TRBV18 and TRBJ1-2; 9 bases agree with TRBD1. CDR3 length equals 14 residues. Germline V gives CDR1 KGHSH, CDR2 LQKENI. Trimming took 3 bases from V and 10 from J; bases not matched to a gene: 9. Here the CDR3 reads CASSPNPGQGHYTF. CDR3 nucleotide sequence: TGTGCCAGCTCACCGAATCCGGGACAGGGTCACTACACCTTC. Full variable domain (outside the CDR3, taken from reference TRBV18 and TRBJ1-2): NAGVMQNPRHLVRRRGQEARLRCSPMKGHSHVYWYRQLPEEGLKFMVYLQKENIIDESGMPKERFSAEFPKEGPSILRIQQVVRGDSAAYFCASSPNPGQGHYTFGSGTRLTVV.

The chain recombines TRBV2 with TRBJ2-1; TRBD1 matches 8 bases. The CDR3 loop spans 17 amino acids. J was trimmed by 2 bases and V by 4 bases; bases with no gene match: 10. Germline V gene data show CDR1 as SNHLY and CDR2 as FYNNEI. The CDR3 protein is CASSAAPDRGPYNEQFF. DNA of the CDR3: TGTGCCAGCAGTGCCGCTCCCGACAGGGGTCCCTACAATGAGCAGTTCTTC.

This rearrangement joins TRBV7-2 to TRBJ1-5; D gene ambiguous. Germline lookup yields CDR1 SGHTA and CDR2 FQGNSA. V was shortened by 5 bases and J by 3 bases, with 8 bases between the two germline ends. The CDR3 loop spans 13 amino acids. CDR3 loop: CASSLEVNQPQHF. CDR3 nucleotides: TGTGCCAGCAGCCTAGAGGTCAATCAGCCCCAGCATTTT.

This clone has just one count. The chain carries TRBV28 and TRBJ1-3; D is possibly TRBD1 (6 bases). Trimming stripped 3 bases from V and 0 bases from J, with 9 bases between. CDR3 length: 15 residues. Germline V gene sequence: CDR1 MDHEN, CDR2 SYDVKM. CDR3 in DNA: TGTGCCAGCAGTTTGAGGGACATCTCTGGAAACACCATATATTTT. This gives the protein CASSLRDISGNTIYF.

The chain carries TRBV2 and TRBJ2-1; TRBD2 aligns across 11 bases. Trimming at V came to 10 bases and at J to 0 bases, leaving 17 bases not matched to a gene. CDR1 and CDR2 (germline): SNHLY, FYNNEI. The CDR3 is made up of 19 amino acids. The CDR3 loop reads CATPRRSSGRTSSYNEQFF. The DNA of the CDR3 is TGTGCCACCCCCAGGCGTTCTAGCGGGAGGACTAGCTCCTACAATGAGCAGTTCTTC.

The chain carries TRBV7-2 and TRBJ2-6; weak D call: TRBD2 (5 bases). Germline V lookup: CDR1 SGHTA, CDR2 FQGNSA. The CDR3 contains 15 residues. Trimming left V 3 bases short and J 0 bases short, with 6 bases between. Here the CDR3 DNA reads TGTGCCAGCAGCTTTGGAGGCTCTGGGGCCAACGTCCTGACTTTC. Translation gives CASSFGGSGANVLTF.

Here the CDR3 reads CAWSRVHEQFF. In DNA form, the CDR3 reads TGTGCCTGGAGTAGGGTTCACGAGCAGTTCTTC. The rearrangement links TRBV30 to TRBJ2-1; D ambiguous. Germline CDR1 GTSNPN, CDR2 SVGIG (reference sequence). The CDR3 is 11 amino acids. V was pared by 2 bases and J by 10 bases, with 9 bases between.

This CDR3 is CASSLSGARNQPQHF. In nucleotides, the CDR3 is TGTGCCAGCAGCTTATCGGGGGCTCGCAATCAGCCCCAGCATTTT. The V call is TRBV7-2, the J call TRBJ1-5, with D possibly TRBD1 on 6 matching bases. Germline CDR1 SGHTA, CDR2 FQGNSA. This CDR3 has 15 residues. V lost 2 bases to trimming and J lost 2 bases, with 10 bases between them.

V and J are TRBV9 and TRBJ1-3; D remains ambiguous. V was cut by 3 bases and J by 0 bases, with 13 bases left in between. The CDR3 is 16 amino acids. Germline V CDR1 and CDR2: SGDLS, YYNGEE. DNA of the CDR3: TGTGCCAGCAGCGCAGGCGCAGACTACTCTGGAAACACCATATATTTT. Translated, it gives CASSAGADYSGNTIYF.

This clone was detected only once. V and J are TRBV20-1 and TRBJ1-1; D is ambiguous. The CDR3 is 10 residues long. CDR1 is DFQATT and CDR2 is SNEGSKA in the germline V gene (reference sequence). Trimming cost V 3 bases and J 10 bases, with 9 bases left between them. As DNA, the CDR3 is TGCAGTGCTAGCTACCTGGTAGCTTTCTTT. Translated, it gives CSASYLVAFF.

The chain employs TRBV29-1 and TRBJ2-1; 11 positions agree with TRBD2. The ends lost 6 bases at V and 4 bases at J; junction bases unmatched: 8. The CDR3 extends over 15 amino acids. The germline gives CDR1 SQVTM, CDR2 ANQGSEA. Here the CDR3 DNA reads TGCAGCGTCCTTACGGGGACTAGCGGTTACAATGAGCAGTTCTTC. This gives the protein CSVLTGTSGYNEQFF.

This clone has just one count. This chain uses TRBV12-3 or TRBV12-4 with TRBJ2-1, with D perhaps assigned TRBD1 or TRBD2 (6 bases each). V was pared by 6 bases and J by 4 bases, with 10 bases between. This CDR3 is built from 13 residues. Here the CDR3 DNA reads TGTGCCAGCAGGCAGGGGACTTACAATGAGCAGTTCTTC. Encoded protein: CASRQGTYNEQFF.

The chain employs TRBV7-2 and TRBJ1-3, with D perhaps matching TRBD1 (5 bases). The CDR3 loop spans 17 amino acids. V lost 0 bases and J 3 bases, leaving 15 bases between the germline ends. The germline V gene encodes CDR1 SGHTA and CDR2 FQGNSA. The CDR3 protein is CASSLAAGASLGNTIYF. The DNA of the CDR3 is TGTGCCAGCAGCTTAGCGGCTGGGGCATCACTTGGAAACACCATATATTTT.

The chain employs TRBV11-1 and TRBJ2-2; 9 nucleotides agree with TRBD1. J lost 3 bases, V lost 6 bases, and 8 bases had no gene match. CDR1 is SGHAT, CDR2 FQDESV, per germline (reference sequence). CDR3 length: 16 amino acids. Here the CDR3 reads CASSPYRGRDTGELFF. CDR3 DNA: TGTGCCAGCAGTCCATACAGGGGGCGCGACACCGGGGAGCTGTTTTTT.

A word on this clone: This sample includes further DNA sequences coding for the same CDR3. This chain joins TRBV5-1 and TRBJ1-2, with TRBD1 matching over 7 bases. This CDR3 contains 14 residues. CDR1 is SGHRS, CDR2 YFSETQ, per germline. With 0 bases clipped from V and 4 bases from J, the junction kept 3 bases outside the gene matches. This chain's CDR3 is CASSLGQGGYGYTF. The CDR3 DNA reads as TGCGCCAGCAGCTTGGGGCAGGGGGGCTATGGCTACACCTTC.

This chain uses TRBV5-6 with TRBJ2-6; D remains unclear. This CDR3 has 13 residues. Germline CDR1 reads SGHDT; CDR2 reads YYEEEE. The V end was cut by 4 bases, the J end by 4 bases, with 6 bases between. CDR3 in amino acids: CASSHAGANVLTF. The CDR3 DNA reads TGTGCCAGCAGCCACGCGGGGGCCAACGTCCTGACTTTC.

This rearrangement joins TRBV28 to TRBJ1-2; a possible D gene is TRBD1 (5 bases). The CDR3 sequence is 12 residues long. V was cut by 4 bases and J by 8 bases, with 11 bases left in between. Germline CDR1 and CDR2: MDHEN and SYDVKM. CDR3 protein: CASSSVGEGYTF. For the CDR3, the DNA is TGTGCCAGCAGTTCTGTGGGGGAAGGCTACACCTTC.

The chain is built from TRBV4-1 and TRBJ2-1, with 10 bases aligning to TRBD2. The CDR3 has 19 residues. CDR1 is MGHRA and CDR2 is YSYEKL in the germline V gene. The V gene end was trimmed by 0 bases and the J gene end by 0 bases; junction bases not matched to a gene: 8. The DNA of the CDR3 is TGCGCCAGCAGCCAAGATCCCGGACTAGCGGTAAGCTCCTACAATGAGCAGTTCTTC. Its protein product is CASSQDPGLAVSSYNEQFF.

CDR3 amino acids: CASSYGGAGGNSPLHF. DNA of the CDR3: TGTGCCAGCAGTTACGGGGGGGCGGGAGGTAATTCACCCCTCCACTTT. J is TRBJ1-6 and V is TRBV28; weak D call: TRBD1 (6 bases). V was trimmed by 4 bases and J by 6 bases, leaving 16 bases between them. The CDR3 runs to 16 residues. Germline loops: CDR1 MDHEN, CDR2 SYDVKM.

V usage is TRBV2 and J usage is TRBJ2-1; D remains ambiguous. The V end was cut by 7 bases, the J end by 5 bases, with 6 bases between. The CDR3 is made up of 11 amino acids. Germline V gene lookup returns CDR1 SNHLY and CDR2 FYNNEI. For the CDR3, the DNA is TGTGCCAGCACCCCGAACAATGAGCAGTTCTTC. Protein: CASTPNNEQFF.